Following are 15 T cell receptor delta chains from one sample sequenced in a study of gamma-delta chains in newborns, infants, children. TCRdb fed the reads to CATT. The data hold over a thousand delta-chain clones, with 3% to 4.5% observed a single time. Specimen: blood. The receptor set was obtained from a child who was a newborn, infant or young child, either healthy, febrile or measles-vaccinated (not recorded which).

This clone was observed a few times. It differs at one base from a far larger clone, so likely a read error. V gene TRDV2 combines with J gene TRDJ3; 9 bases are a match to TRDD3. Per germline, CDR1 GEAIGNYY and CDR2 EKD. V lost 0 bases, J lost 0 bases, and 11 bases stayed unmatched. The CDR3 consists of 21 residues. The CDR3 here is CACDTGYRGIPFSWDTRQMFF. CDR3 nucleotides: TGTGCCTGTGACACCGGGTACCGGGGGATACCCTTCTCCTGGGACACCCGACAGATGTTTTTC.

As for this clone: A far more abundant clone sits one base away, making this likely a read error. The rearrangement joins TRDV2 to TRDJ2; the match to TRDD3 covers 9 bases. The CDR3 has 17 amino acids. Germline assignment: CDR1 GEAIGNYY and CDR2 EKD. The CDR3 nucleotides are TGTGCCTGTGACACGCGTCGCTGGGGGATTTTGGCAGCACAACTCTTCTTT. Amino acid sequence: CACDTRRWGILAAQLFF.

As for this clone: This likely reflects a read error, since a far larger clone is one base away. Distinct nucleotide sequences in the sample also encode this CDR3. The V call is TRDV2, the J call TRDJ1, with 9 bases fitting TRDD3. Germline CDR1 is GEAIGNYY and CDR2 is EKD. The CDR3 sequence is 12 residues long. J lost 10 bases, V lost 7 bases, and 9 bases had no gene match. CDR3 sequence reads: CACDPGGSRLIF. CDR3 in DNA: TGTGCCTGCGACCCTGGGGGATCCAGACTCATCTTT.

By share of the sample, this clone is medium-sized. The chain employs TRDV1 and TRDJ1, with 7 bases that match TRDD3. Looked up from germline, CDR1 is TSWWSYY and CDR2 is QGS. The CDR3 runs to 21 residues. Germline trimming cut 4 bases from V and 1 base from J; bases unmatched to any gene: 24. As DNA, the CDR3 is TGTGCTCTTGGGGGCTACGTAGGGAAGCTGGGGGCCTGTTGGGGCACCGATAAACTCATCTTT. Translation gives CALGGYVGKLGACWGTDKLIF.

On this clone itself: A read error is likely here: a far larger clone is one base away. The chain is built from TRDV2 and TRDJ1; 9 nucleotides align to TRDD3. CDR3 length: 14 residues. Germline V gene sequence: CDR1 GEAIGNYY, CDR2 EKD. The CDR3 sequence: CAGDTWGIRDKLIF. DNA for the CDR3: TGTGCCGGTGACACTTGGGGGATAAGAGATAAACTCATCTTT.

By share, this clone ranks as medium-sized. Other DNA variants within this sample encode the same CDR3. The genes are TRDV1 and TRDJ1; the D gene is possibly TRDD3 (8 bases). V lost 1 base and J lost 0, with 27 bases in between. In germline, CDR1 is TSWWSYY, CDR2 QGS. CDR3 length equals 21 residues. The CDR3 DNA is TGTGCTCTTGGGGAACCCCTTCCTCCTATACTGGGGGGGAGATACACCGATAAACTCATCTTT. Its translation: CALGEPLPPILGGRYTDKLIF.

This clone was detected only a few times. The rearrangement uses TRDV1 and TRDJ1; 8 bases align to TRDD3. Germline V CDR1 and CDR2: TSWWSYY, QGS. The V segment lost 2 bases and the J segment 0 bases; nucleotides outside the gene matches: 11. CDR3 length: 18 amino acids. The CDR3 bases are TGTGCTCTTGGGGAAGGGGGGCACTGGGGGTCCTACACCGATAAACTCATCTTT. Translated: CALGEGGHWGSYTDKLIF.

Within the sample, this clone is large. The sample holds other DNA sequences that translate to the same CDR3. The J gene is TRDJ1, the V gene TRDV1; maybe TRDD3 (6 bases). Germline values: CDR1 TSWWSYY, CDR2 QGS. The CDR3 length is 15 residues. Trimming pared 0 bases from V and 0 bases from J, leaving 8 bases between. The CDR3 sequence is CALGELWGDTDKLIF. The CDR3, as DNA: TGTGCTCTTGGGGAACTTTGGGGGGACACCGATAAACTCATCTTT.

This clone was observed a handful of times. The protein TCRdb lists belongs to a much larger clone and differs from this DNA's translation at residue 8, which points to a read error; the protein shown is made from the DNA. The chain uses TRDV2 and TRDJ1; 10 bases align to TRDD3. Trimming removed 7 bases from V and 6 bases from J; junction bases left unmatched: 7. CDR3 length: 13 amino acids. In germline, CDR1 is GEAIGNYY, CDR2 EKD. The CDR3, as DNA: TGTGCCTGCGCCTACTGGGGGATGAATAAACTCATCTTT. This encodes CACAYWGMNKLIF.

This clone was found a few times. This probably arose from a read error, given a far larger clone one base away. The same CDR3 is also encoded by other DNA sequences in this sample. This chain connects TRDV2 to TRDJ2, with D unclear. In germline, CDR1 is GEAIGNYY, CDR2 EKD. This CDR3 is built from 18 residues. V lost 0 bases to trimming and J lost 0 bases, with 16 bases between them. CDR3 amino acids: CACDTGGPGFSLTAQLFF. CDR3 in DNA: TGTGCCTGTGACACCGGCGGTCCGGGCTTCTCTTTGACAGCACAACTCTTCTTT.

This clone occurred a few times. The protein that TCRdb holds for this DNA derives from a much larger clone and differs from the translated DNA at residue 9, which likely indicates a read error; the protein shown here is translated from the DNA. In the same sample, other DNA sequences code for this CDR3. The CDR3 protein is CACDWGSSRDTRQMFF. The CDR3 bases are TGTGCCTGTGACTGGGGGAGCTCCAGGGACACCCGACAGATGTTTTTC. The rearrangement uses TRDV2 and TRDJ3, with 7 bases aligning to TRDD3. From germline, CDR1 is GEAIGNYY and CDR2 EKD. The CDR3 is 16 amino acids.

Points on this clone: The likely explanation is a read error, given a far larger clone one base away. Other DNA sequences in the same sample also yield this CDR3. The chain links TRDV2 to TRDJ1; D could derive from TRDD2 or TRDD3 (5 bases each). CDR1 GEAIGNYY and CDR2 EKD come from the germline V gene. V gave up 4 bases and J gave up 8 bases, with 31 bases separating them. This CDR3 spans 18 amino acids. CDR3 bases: TGTGCCTGTGAGGACCGACCTACGTGGGGCCGGAAGGAGAGAAAACTCATCTTT. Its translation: CACEDRPTWGRKERKLIF.

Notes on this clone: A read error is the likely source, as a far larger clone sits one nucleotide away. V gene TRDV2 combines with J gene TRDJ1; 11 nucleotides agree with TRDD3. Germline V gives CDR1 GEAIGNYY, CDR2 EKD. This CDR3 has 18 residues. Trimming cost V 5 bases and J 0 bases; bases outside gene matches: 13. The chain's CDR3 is CACGSFLLGDKDTDKLIF. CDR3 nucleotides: TGTGCCTGTGGCAGCTTCTTACTGGGGGATAAGGACACCGATAAACTCATCTTT.

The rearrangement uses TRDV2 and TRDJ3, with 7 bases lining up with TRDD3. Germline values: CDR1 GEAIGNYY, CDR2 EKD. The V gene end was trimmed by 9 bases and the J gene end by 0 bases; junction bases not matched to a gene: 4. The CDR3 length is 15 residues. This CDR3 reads CATTGASWDTRQMFF. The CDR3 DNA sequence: TGTGCCACGACTGGGGCCTCCTGGGACACCCGACAGATGTTTTTC.

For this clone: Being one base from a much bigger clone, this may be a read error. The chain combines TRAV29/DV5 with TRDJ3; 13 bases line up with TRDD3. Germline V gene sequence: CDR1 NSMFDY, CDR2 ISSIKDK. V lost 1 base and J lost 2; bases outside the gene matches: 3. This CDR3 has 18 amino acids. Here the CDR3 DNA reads TGTGCAGCAAGCAACTGGGGGATACGCCCCTGGGACACCCGACAGATGTTTTTC. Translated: CAASNWGIRPWDTRQMFF.